This T cell receptor (beta chain) was identified during a study of T cell repertoires in cytomegalovirus infection. Overall study context: Alongside well-studied HLA-B-restricted CMV epitopes, recently identified HLA-C-restricted CMV epitopes were also used.

The CDR3 loop spans 13 amino acids. V lost 10 bases and J 3 bases, leaving 15 bases between the germline ends. Germline V CDR1 and CDR2: WSHSY, SAAADI. One entry per CDR3 protein, called by TCRdb with MiXCR from the reads. The sample holds roughly 990,000 distinct CDR3 sequences; roughly 31% are singletons and the top ten take 11% to 15%. Remarks on this clonotype: The antigen is not known.

The rearrangement links TRBV10-2 to TRBJ1-2; possibly TRBD1 for D (6 bases). The receptor was derived from a human donor in good health (CMV status not recorded). Some clones in this sample may be carry-over from other donors' samples. This specimen consisted of cultured CD8+ T cells from PBMCs, obtained from culture after CMV antigen stimulation. The CDR3 DNA follows: TGCGCCACACAGGGTCTTCCTGACTATGGCTACACCTTC. This sequence encodes CATQGLPDYGYTF.